This entry features one TCR beta chain sequence. Its antigen remains unidentified. No base-level quality is on record; no much larger clone is a single base apart. These data originate in a study of T-cell memory formation after mild COVID-19 (TCRdb year 2021). Study-wide context: TCR sequence clusters from the two donors were largely donor specific. In two donors, T-cell clones that expanded and contracted after mild COVID-19 were tracked by sequencing TCRalpha and TCRbeta repertoires over time. Two young, previously healthy adult volunteers, one female and one male, were included in the cohort. Overall study outcomes, separate from this receptor: The study included only a couple of mild cases, and larger cohorts that include severe cases with pre-infection samples were judged to be necessary. Contracting CD4+ clones were located mainly in the CM and EM memory subsets, whereas CD8+ clones were found to be enriched in EMRA. The detection of some responding clones in pre-infection memory suggests that pre-existing cross-reactive memory T cells joined the SARS-CoV-2 response. Clones contracting from day 15 to 85 had balanced CD4/CD8 phenotypes, while a second wave expanding from day 15 to 37 was biased towards CD4+. Whether the second-wave clones peaking on day 37 were SARS-CoV-2 specific was not confirmed.

Reads for this sample came from an Illumina NovaSeq 6000. Using 5'RACE with constant-segment primers, TCRalpha and TCRbeta cDNA libraries were constructed, with sample barcodes and unique molecular identifiers added in the process. RNA was extracted from every sample with Trizol reagent. The libraries were amplified in two PCR steps, and the second step added a second sample barcode and Illumina TruSeq adapters. Sequencing of libraries was performed on an Illumina NovaSeq with 2 x 150 bp paired-end reads. In the authors' own workflow: Reads were demultiplexed and collapsed into UMI-guided consensus sequences with migec v1.2.7. Using mixcr v2.1.11, UMI consensuses were aligned to TRA and TRB V and J templates and then assembled into clonotypes. Clonotypes were classified as expanded or contracted when called significant by both edgeR and NoisET, with noise models trained on biological replicates. For edgeR calls, a false discovery rate-adjusted p below 0.01 and a log2 fold-change threshold of 1 were applied. As an exploratory analysis of dynamics, PCA with hierarchical clustering was applied to max-normalized trajectories of the 1000 most abundant clonotypes. The CD4 or CD8 phenotype of responding clones was assigned using the separately sequenced CD4+ and CD8+ repertoires. TCRdb cleaned the public reads at Q25 with fastp, built clones with MiXCR and kept in-frame beta chains. Rows matching on CDR3 protein sequence are summarized as one entry with the most common DNA and genes. TCRdb, rather than the study authors, made the V and J calls. This sample comprises 150,000 to 200,000 distinct CDR3 sequences, around a tenth of them detected only once. The ten largest clones take up 3.5% to 4.5% of the sample.

From the cysteine through the phenylalanine, the CDR3 covers 12 amino acids. Just CDR3 DNA is preserved here, 36 bases in frame from base 1. Relative to germline, V is 8 bases shorter and J is 7 bases shorter, with 11 bases between their ends. The germline V gene supplies CDR1 MDHEN and CDR2 SYDVKM. PBMCs were isolated by Ficoll-Paque density gradient centrifugation. In this chain, TRBV28 is recombined with TRBJ1-4; the D gene is not confidently resolved. The source of this sequence is a man younger than 30 who had mild COVID-19 (a few samples of this study predate the infection). The sample titles of this study are shuffled in the database, so cell type and time point are left out; the donor was told from shared clones. Sequencing was done on a sample of PBMCs or a T cell subset sorted from them (not recorded which). The CDR3 protein sequence reads: CASALVSEKLFF. The nucleotides read TGTGCCAGCGCCCTCGTATCTGAAAAACTGTTTTTT.